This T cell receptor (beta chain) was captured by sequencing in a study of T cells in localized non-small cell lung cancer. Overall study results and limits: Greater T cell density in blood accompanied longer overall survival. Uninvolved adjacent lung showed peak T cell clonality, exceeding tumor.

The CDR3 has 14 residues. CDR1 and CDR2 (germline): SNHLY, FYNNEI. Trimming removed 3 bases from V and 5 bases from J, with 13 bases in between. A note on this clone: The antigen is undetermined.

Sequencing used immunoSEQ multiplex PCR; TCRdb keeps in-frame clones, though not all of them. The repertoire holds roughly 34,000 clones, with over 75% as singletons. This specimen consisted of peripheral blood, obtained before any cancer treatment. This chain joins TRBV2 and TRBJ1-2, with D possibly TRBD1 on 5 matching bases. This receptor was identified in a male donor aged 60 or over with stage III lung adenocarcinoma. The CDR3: CASSERGRVYGYTF. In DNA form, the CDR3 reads TGTGCCAGCAGTGAGCGGGGCCGCGTGTATGGCTACACCTTC. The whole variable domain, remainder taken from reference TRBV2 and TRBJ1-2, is EPEVTQTPSHQVTQMGQEVILRCVPISNHLYFYWYRQILGQKVEFLVSFYNNEISEKSEIFDDQFSVERPDGSNFTLKIRSTKLEDSAMYFCASSERGRVYGYTFGSGTRLTVV.